This T cell receptor beta chain derives from a study of T-cell reconstitution after alpha-beta-depleted transplantation in children. The V end lost 3 bases, the J end lost 0 bases, and 21 bases lay between the germline ends. The CDR3 sequence is 19 residues long. The germline V gene has CDR1 MGHDK and CDR2 SYGVNS. This clonotype occurred a few times. Preparation of the TCRbeta library involved a method that used unique molecular identifiers. TCRdb used MiXCR to reprocess the PCR reads, holding one entry per CDR3 protein. The sample includes 500,000 to 650,000 distinct CDR3 sequences, more than 9.5% of them seen just once.

The chain couples TRBV25-1 to TRBJ2-1, with D tentatively TRBD2 (6 bases). The clonotype comes from a female patient aged 2 to 10 who had a stem cell transplant for aplastic anemia, so the T cells may come from the graft donor. The source material was PBMCs, mostly from graft donor cells, sampled 180 days after TCRalphabeta/CD19-depleted stem cell transplant. CDR3 region: CASSDHHRQAGSSYNEQFF. CDR3 nucleotide sequence: TGTGCCAGCAGTGACCATCACCGCCAAGCGGGTAGCTCCTACAATGAGCAGTTCTTC.